Listed here are 21 T cell receptor beta chains from one sample, sequenced in a study of OX40 agonist ivuxolimab in advanced cancers. Only in-frame clones appear in the TCRdb table, and some are missing; sequencing was by immunoSEQ multiplex PCR. The table lists more than 100,000 clones, less than 95% of them singletons, with around 0.99% in the top ten. Sample: CD4+ or CD8+ T cells sorted from blood, taken in a trial of the OX40 agonist ivuxolimab. These TCRs come from an adult with an advanced solid tumor such as melanoma, head and neck, liver or kidney cancer.

The chain joins TRBV21-1 to TRBJ1-5; no DNA check was done on the table's D call, TRBD1. TRBV21-1 has pseudogene status. CDR3 length: 15 residues. In DNA, the CDR3 is TGTGCCAGCAGCCCGCGGACAGGGATTGGTCAGCCCCAGCATTTT. Protein sequence: CASSPRTGIGQPQHF.

This CDR3 reads CASSWTATRSQETQYF. The CDR3 nucleotides read TGTGCCAGCAGCTGGACCGCCACTAGGTCCCAAGAGACCCAGTACTTC. The rearrangement joins TRBV5-4 to TRBJ2-5; weak D call: TRBD2 (5 bases). V was pared by 3 bases and J by 1 base, with 16 bases between. The germline gives CDR1 SGHNT, CDR2 YYREEE (reference sequence). This CDR3 spans 16 amino acids.

The gene calls are TRBV7-3 and TRBJ2-2, with a weak D call TRBD2 (6 bases). From germline, CDR1 is SGHTA and CDR2 FQGTGA. V was shortened by 5 bases and J by 1 base, with 14 bases between the two germline ends. The CDR3 spans 16 residues. The CDR3 reads CASSPLRGLNTGELFF. Here the CDR3 DNA reads TGTGCCAGCAGCCCGCTAAGGGGACTGAACACCGGGGAGCTGTTTTTT.

This chain uses TRBV5-8 with TRBJ1-5, with 7 bases identical to TRBD1. Germline CDR1 SGHTS, CDR2 YDEGEE. CDR3 length: 15 residues. Losses at the gene ends were 5 bases for V and 6 bases for J; bases not matched to a gene: 11. DNA of the CDR3: TGTGCCAGCAGGGATCGACAGGGAAACGCTCAGCCCCAGCATTTT. Its protein is CASRDRQGNAQPQHF.

The rearrangement uses TRBV28 and TRBJ2-3; D may be TRBD2 (6 bases). CDR3 length: 17 residues. Trimming took 5 bases from V and 2 from J, leaving 20 bases between them. CDR1 and CDR2 from the germline V gene are MDHEN and SYDVKM. The DNA of the CDR3 is TGTGCCAGCAGTACCGATTCAGGCCGGGGGATCACAGATACGCAGTATTTT. Translation: CASSTDSGRGITDTQYF.

This clone was counted many times. This chain links TRBV9 with TRBJ1-1; weak D call: TRBD1 (6 bases). Germline values: CDR1 SGDLS, CDR2 YYNGEE. Trimming stripped 3 bases from V and 0 bases from J, with 15 bases between. There are 16 residues in the CDR3. The CDR3 DNA reads TGTGCCAGCAGCGCCTTTAGACAGGCGATGAACACTGAAGCTTTCTTT. Encoded protein: CASSAFRQAMNTEAFF.

V and J are TRBV2 and TRBJ2-7; 7 nucleotides agree with TRBD2. The CDR3 is 15 residues long. V dropped 5 bases and J dropped 1; count of bases not matched to a gene: 8. Germline V gives CDR1 SNHLY, CDR2 FYNNEI. CDR3 coding DNA: TGTGCCAGCAGTAAAAACGGGAGGTCTTCCTACGAGCAGTACTTC. This gives the protein CASSKNGRSSYEQYF.

The chain uses TRBV5-6 and TRBJ2-7; perhaps D is TRBD1 or TRBD2 (6 bases each). The CDR3 covers 14 residues. V was cut by 0 bases and J by 4 bases, with 11 bases left in between. Germline V gene data show CDR1 as SGHDT and CDR2 as YYEEEE. CDR3 coding DNA: TGTGCCAGCAGCTTGGGTAGGGGGGAATACGAGCAGTACTTC. It yields the protein CASSLGRGEYEQYF.

The chain recombines TRBV5-5 with TRBJ1-5, with D tentatively TRBD1 (5 bases). This CDR3 region has 13 residues. V was clipped by 3 bases and J by 6 bases, with 10 bases between them. Looked up from germline, CDR1 is SGHKS and CDR2 is YYEKEE (reference sequence). Written as DNA, the CDR3 is TGTGCCAGCAGCTGGGACCCAGCTCAGCCCCAGCATTTT. Translation: CASSWDPAQPQHF.

V usage is TRBV5-6 and J usage is TRBJ2-5; 11 bases align to TRBD2. V dropped 4 bases and J dropped 1; count of bases not matched to a gene: 3. Germline CDR1 SGHDT, CDR2 YYEEEE. This CDR3 spans 15 amino acids. CDR3 sequence: CASSTGLAGQETQYF. The CDR3 bases are TGTGCCAGCAGCACAGGACTAGCGGGCCAAGAGACCCAGTACTTC.

There are a few counts of this clone. J is TRBJ2-3 and V is TRBV7-6, with TRBD2 matching 7 bases. Germline V CDR1 and CDR2: SGHVS, FNYEAQ. The V and J ends lost 2 bases and 2 bases, in that order; junction bases with no gene match: 10. This CDR3 is built from 17 residues. CDR3 sequence (DNA): TGTGCCAGCAGCTTAATCGGGGAGGGCTACTACACAGATACGCAGTATTTT. Protein: CASSLIGEGYYTDTQYF.

This chain uses TRBV19 with TRBJ2-2; TRBD1 matches at 8 bases. Losses at the gene ends were 3 bases for V and 6 bases for J; bases not matched to a gene: 3. The V gene's germline CDR1 is LNHDA and CDR2 SQIVND (reference sequence). The length of the CDR3 is 14 residues. CDR3 in amino acids: CASSIDRGPGELFF. CDR3 coding DNA: TGTGCCAGTAGTATCGACAGGGGTCCCGGGGAGCTGTTTTTT.

The genes are TRBV28 and TRBJ1-1; no definite D call. The CDR3 has 13 amino acids. Trimming took off 7 bases at V and 4 bases at J, with 13 bases between the two ends. Germline V gives CDR1 MDHEN, CDR2 SYDVKM. CDR3 bases: TGTGCCAGCATTGTTTCAGGAGGCACTGAAGCTTTCTTT. Its protein product is CASIVSGGTEAFF.

The table lists this clone with a count of one. This chain uses TRBV10-3 with TRBJ2-1; 7 bases are shared with TRBD2. The CDR3 contains 16 residues. The junction had 15 bases not matched to a gene; V was cut back by 7 bases and J by 6 bases. The germline gives CDR1 ENHRY, CDR2 SYGVKD. CDR3 sequence (DNA): TGTGCCATCAAGGACTTCGGCGGGAGAAGAAGCAATGAGCAGTTCTTC. It translates to CAIKDFGGRRSNEQFF.

This chain links TRBV30 with TRBJ1-3; unclear D gene. Germline-derived CDR1 and CDR2 are GTSNPN and SVGIG (reference sequence). The CDR3 length is 13 residues. With 1 base removed from V and 3 bases from J, the gap between germline ends came to 7 bases. The CDR3 loop is CAWSGGLGNTIYF. The CDR3 DNA is TGTGCCTGGAGTGGAGGGCTTGGAAACACCATATATTTT.

This clone was counted between two and nine times. V usage is TRBV11-3 and J usage is TRBJ2-7; TRBD2 matches 9 bases. CDR3 size: 14 residues. Germline V CDR1 and CDR2: SGHNT, YENEEA. V shed 1 base, J shed 6 bases, and the junction held 4 bases outside the gene matches. In DNA form, the CDR3 reads TGTGCCAGCAGCTTAGCTAGCGGGACCGTCGAGCAGTACTTC. Residues: CASSLASGTVEQYF.

The genes are TRBV5-4 and TRBJ2-3; 10 bases map to TRBD2. CDR1 SGHNT and CDR2 YYREEE come from the germline V gene (reference sequence). The ends lost 6 bases at V and 4 bases at J; junction bases unmatched: 5. This CDR3 has 14 residues. In DNA, the CDR3 is TGTGCCAGCAAAAGCGGGAGGGCCTCAGATACGCAGTATTTT. The encoded protein is CASKSGRASDTQYF.

This clone was found once. V gene TRBV18 combines with J gene TRBJ2-7, with D tentatively TRBD1 (6 bases). The CDR3 sequence is 17 residues long. Germline values: CDR1 KGHSH, CDR2 LQKENI. With 3 bases removed from V and 2 bases from J, the gap between germline ends came to 20 bases. CDR3 coding DNA: TGTGCCAGCTCACCGAATTGGGGTACAGGGATCACCTACGAGCAGTACTTC. Amino acid sequence: CASSPNWGTGITYEQYF.

This clone came up a few times. The chain recombines TRBV27 with TRBJ2-7; 7 nucleotides agree with TRBD1. Trimming cost V 6 bases and J 2 bases; bases outside gene matches: 7. The CDR3 length is 14 residues. Looked up from germline, CDR1 is MNHEY and CDR2 is SMNVEV (reference sequence). CDR3 amino acids: CASSPDRVAYEQYF. CDR3 in DNA: TGTGCCAGCAGCCCAGACAGGGTAGCCTACGAGCAGTACTTC.

The J gene is TRBJ2-7, the V gene TRBV7-2, with D possibly being TRBD2 (6 bases). CDR3 size: 18 residues. The germline gives CDR1 SGHTA, CDR2 FQGNSA. V was trimmed by 4 bases and J by 0 bases, leaving 22 bases between them. The CDR3 here is CASSSSGTRLVGSYEQYF. The CDR3 coding sequence is TGTGCCAGCAGCTCTTCCGGGACTCGCCTTGTAGGCTCCTACGAGCAGTACTTC.

The chain is built from TRBV7-9 and TRBJ2-3; 8 bases line up with TRBD2. V trimming: 10 bases; J trimming: 6 bases; junction bases outside the gene matches: 9. This CDR3 contains 13 residues. Germline CDR1 reads SEHNR; CDR2 reads FQNEAQ (reference sequence). The CDR3 region has the DNA TGTGCCATTATTGGACTAGCAGGCGATACGCAGTATTTT. It codes for CAIIGLAGDTQYF.